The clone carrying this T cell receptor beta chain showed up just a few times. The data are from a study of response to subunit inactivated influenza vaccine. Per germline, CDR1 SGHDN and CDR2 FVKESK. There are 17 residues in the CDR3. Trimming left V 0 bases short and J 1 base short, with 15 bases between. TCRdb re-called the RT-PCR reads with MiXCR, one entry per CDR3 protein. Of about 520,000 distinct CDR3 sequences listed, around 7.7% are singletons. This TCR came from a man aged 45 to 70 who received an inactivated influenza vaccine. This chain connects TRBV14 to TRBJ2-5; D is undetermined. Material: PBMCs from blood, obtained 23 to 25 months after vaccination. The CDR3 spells CASSQDPSGQFQETQYF. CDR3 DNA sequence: TGTGCCAGCAGCCAAGATCCCTCAGGCCAATTCCAAGAGACCCAGTACTTC.